These T cell receptor beta chains were read from a single sample in a study of naive and memory T cell subsets. TCRdb re-analysed the UMI-ligation and nested PCR reads in MiXCR, keeping a single row per CDR3 protein. The sample contains 140,000 to 150,000 distinct CDR3 sequences, about 17% of which appear only once. The sample taken for sequencing was naive CD4+ T cells from blood. Receptor source: a human donor in good health. CDR3s include the opening cysteine and the closing phenylalanine or tryptophan. The D gene is left open where the match is weak. Some rows mark clone size as missing; the rest say once, few, many or name a class of expanded clone.

many	TRBV24-1	TRBJ2-1	-	13	CATSDLGVNEQFF	TGTGCCACCAGTGATTTAGGGGTAAATGAGCAGTTCTTC
-	TRBV20-1	TRBJ2-1	TRBD2	13	CSATLAGGREQFF	TGCAGTGCTACGCTAGCGGGAGGCCGAGAGCAGTTCTTC
-	TRBV12-3/TRBV12-4	TRBJ1-5	-	18	CASSPRKGGWYSNQPQHF	TGTGCCAGCAGTCCTAGGAAAGGAGGCTGGTATAGCAATCAGCCCCAGCATTTT
-	TRBV7-9	TRBJ2-3	TRBD2	16	CASSETSAGTPDTQYF	TGTGCCAGCAGCGAAACTAGCGCAGGGACCCCAGATACGCAGTATTTT
few	TRBV7-2	TRBJ2-2	TRBD2	17	CASSLVGLAANTGELFF	TGTGCCAGCAGCTTAGTAGGGCTAGCGGCTAACACCGGGGAGCTGTTTTTT
-	TRBV28	TRBJ2-7	-	15	CASSLSASYSYEQYF	TGTGCCAGCAGTTTATCTGCATCCTACTCCTACGAGCAGTACTTC
few	TRBV6-5	TRBJ1-1	-	15	CASSSHRTINTEAFF	TGTGCCAGCAGTTCCCACAGGACGATCAACACTGAAGCTTTCTTT
few	TRBV19	TRBJ2-1	TRBD2	16	CASSTTSGISYNEQFF	TGTGCCAGTTCTACGACTAGCGGGATTTCATACAATGAGCAGTTCTTC
many	TRBV20-1	TRBJ1-5	-	12	CSARIGGQPQHF	TGCAGTGCTAGGATAGGGGGGCAGCCCCAGCATTTT
-	TRBV20-1	TRBJ1-1	-	14	CSAPRAGRNTEAFF	TGCAGTGCTCCCCGCGCAGGGCGGAACACTGAAGCTTTCTTT
few	TRBV18	TRBJ2-2	TRBD2	19	CASSPPTSRLAGVAGELFF	TGTGCCAGCTCACCCCCCACATCCAGACTAGCGGGAGTCGCCGGGGAGCTGTTTTTT
few	TRBV2	TRBJ2-5	-	14	CASSGRSGAETQYF	TGTGCCAGCAGTGGCAGGTCTGGGGCAGAGACCCAGTACTTC
few	TRBV25-1	TRBJ2-1	TRBD2	17	CASSEFGGLAGGNEQFF	TGTGCCAGCAGTGAATTCGGGGGACTAGCGGGAGGGAATGAGCAGTTCTTC
-	TRBV7-8	TRBJ1-1	-	16	CASSLEGASLNTEAFF	TGTGCCAGCAGCTTAGAAGGGGCATCCCTGAACACTGAAGCTTTCTTT
few	TRBV20-1	TRBJ2-3	-	15	CSASQQTNPTDTQYF	TGCAGTGCTAGCCAACAGACTAACCCCACAGATACGCAGTATTTT
few	TRBV6-6	TRBJ2-2	-	15	CASSYSKANTGELFF	TGTGCCAGCAGTTACTCAAAGGCGAACACCGGGGAGCTGTTTTTT
many	TRBV7-2	TRBJ1-2	TRBD1	14	CASSPGGAPGGYTF	TGTGCCAGCAGCCCAGGGGGCGCCCCGGGGGGCTACACCTTC
-	TRBV6-5	TRBJ1-1	-	13	CASSEKLNTEAFF	TGTGCCAGCAGTGAAAAGCTGAACACTGAAGCTTTCTTT
-	TRBV6-5	TRBJ2-3	TRBD2	17	CASSFLAGKSSTDTQYF	TGTGCCAGCAGCTTCCTAGCGGGGAAATCTAGCACAGATACGCAGTATTTT
-	TRBV4-2	TRBJ1-5	-	17	CASSQYHRGGARQPQHF	TGTGCCAGCAGCCAATACCATCGGGGGGGGGCGCGTCAGCCCCAGCATTTT
few	TRBV18	TRBJ2-1	TRBD2	19	CASSNVPGLALSSYNEQFF	TGTGCCAGCTCAAACGTCCCGGGACTAGCGTTGAGCTCCTACAATGAGCAGTTCTTC
few	TRBV11-2	TRBJ2-7	-	14	CASSLGTTYYEQYF	TGTGCCAGCAGCTTAGGGACTACATACTACGAGCAGTACTTC
once	TRBV29-1	TRBJ2-1	-	13	CSVENGSFFEQFF	TGCAGCGTTGAAAATGGCAGTTTCTTTGAGCAGTTCTTC
few	TRBV28	TRBJ2-5	-	15	CASSSGGSRGETQYF	TGTGCCAGCAGTTCAGGAGGCAGCCGAGGGGAGACCCAGTACTTC
many	TRBV10-3	TRBJ2-3	TRBD2	17	CAISEASGRGSTDTQYF	TGTGCCATCAGTGAAGCTAGCGGGAGGGGTAGCACAGATACGCAGTATTTT